This T cell receptor (beta chain) is drawn from a study of blood T cell repertoires in COVID-19. Study at large: The United States, Italy and Spain supplied acute and convalescent COVID-19 samples. Nucleic acid was either cDNA or gDNA, and it came from T cells, B-cell-depleted T cells, or PBMCs.

Data came from immunoSEQ multiplex PCR; TCRdb stores just in-frame clones and leaves some out. The top ten hold 8.6% of the sample, which has roughly 200,000 clones, around four fifths seen once. Germline V gene data show CDR1 as SEHNR and CDR2 as FQNEAQ (reference sequence). The V end lost 5 bases, the J end lost 2 bases, and 16 bases lay between the germline ends. The CDR3 sequence is 16 residues long. The clonotype was recovered from a man aged 40-49 years with active or convalescent COVID-19. Sequenced sample: peripheral blood. The genes are TRBV7-9 and TRBJ2-1; possible D gene TRBD2, 6 bases. CDR3 in DNA: TGTGCCAGCAGCCCCCCCGGGAGCTTCACCTACAATGAGCAGTTCTTC. Amino acids: CASSPPGSFTYNEQFF.